This TCR beta chain was recovered during a study of cytomegalovirus exposure and HLA in healthy donors. The PCR employed 60 Vbeta primers together with 13 Jbeta primers. The protocol was immunoSEQ multiplex PCR, while the TCRdb copy is restricted to in-frame clones and leaves out a portion. The repertoire holds 80,000 to 130,000 clones, with about four fifths as singletons. Whole-study findings and limits: Three of the chains that were CMV-associated were confirmed in vitro to be specific for CMV antigens. Earlier findings revealed that most TCR beta V segments proved productive either about 87% or about 30% of the time.

This clone was seen once. Its antigen is still unknown. The sample was PBMCs. This TCR came from a female donor in good health and CMV-seropositive.

The CDR3 loop is CAWTWGVGNSPLHF. As DNA, the CDR3 is TGTGCCTGGACATGGGGGGTGGGTAATTCACCCCTCCACTTT. The V gene is TRBV30, the J gene TRBJ1-6; possibly TRBD1 for D (5 bases). V gave up 4 bases and J gave up 6 bases, with 13 bases separating them. Germline V gene lookup returns CDR1 GTSNPN and CDR2 SVGIG (reference sequence). The CDR3 extends over 14 amino acids.